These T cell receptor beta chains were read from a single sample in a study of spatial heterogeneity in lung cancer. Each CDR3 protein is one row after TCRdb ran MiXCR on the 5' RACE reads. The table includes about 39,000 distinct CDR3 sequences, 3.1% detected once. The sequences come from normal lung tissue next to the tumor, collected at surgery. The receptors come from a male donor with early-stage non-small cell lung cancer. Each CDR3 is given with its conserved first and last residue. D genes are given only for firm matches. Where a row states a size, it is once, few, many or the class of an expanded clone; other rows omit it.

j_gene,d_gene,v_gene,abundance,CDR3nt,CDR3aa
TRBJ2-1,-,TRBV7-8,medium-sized,TGTGCCAGCAGCCCAGAGGCGCCCAATGAGCAGTTCTTC,CASSPEAPNEQFF
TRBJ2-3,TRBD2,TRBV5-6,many,TGTGCCAGCAGCTTTAAGCGGGGGGCATCTAGCACAGATACGCAGTATTTT,CASSFKRGASSTDTQYF
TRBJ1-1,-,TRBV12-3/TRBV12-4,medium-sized,TGTGCCAGCAGTTTTTCATGGGATAACACTGAAGCTTTCTTT,CASSFSWDNTEAFF
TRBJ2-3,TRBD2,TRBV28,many,TGTGCCAGCATGATTAGCGGGAGAGAGGGTTTCACAGATACGCAGTATTTT,CASMISGREGFTDTQYF
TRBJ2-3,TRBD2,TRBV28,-,TGTGCCAGCTCCGGGGGGGCGGGCACAGATACGCAGTATTTT,CASSGGAGTDTQYF
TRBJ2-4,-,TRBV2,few,TGTGCCAGCAGCCAGGACATCTTAGGGAACATTCAGTACTTC,CASSQDILGNIQYF
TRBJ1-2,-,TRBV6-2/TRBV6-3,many,TGTGCCAGCAGTTATGAGGGCCGTGGCTACACCTTC,CASSYEGRGYTF
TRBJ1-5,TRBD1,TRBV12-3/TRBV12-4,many,TGTGCCAGCAGCCGACAGGGGTTCATCCAAAATCAGCCCCAGCATTTT,CASSRQGFIQNQPQHF
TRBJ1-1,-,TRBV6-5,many,TGTGCCAGCAGTTCCGTAGGACGTGACACTGAAGCTTTCTTT,CASSSVGRDTEAFF
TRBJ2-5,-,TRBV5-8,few,TGTGCCAGCACCGGGGTTGGGCAGACCCAGTACTTC,CASTGVGQTQYF
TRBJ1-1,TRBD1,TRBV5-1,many,TGCGCCAGCAGGCCCGGGACAGCCCTCACTGAAGCTTTCTTT,CASRPGTALTEAFF
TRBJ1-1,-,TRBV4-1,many,TGCGCCAGCAGCCAAGGTTTGGTGACTCAGGGCCAGCTAAGAGCTTTCTTT,CASSQGLVTQGQLRAFF
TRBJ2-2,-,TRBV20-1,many,TGCAGTGCTCGCAAGGGGAACACCGGGGAGCTGTTTTTT,CSARKGNTGELFF
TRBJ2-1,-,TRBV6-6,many,TGTGCCAGCAGCCGGACGGGAAATGAGCAGTTCTTC,CASSRTGNEQFF
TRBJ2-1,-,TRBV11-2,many,TGTGCCAGCAGCTTAGGGGGTGCGGAGTTCTTC,CASSLGGAEFF
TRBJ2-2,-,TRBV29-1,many,TGCAGCGCCCGAGCCACGAACACCGGGGAGCTGTTTTTT,CSARATNTGELFF
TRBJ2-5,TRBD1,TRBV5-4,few,TGTGCCAGCAGCATGACAGGGATTTCAGAGACCCAGTACTTC,CASSMTGISETQYF
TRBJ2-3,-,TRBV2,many,TGTGCCAGCAGTGAAGACTACTCCACAGATACGCAGTATTTT,CASSEDYSTDTQYF
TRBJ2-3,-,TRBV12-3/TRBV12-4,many,TGTGCCAGCAGTTTAAGGGGCTCCACAGATACGCAGTATTTT,CASSLRGSTDTQYF
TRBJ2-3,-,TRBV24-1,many,TGTGCCACCAGTGACGATGACTATGTTGCCACAGATACGCAGTATTTT,CATSDDDYVATDTQYF
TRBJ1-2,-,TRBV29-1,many,TGCAGCGTCGAGAGGGGGGCGAGCTATGGCTACACCTTC,CSVERGASYGYTF
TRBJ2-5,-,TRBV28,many,TGTGCCAGCAGTGCCGCTAACCCAGGGGAAGAGACCCAGTACTTC,CASSAANPGEETQYF
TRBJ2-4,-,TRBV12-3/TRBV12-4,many,TGTGCCAGCTCTCAAGACGGGGCCGGGAACATTCAGTACTTC,CASSQDGAGNIQYF
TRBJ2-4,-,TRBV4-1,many,TGCGCCAGCAGCCAAGAATTGGGCCCTGGGGGATGGAAAAACATTCAGTACTTC,CASSQELGPGGWKNIQYF
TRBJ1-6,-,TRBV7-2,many,TGTGCCAGCAGCCCGCAGGGTGTGATGGATTCACCCCTCCACTTT,CASSPQGVMDSPLHF
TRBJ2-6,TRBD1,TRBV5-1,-,TGCGCCAGCAGCCCACAGGGGGCTGGGGCCAACGTCCTGACTTTC,CASSPQGAGANVLTF
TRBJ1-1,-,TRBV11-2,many,TGTGCCAGCAGCTTTGCCGGGGGCACTGAAGCTTTCTTT,CASSFAGGTEAFF
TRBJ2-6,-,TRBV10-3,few,TGTGCCATCAGTGGTGCTTCGGGGGCCAACGTCCTGACTTTC,CAISGASGANVLTF
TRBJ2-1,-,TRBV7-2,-,TGTGCCAGCAGCCTGAGGATCGGGAACAGCTCCTACAATGAGCAGTTCTTC,CASSLRIGNSSYNEQFF
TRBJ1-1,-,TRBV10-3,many,TGTGCCATCAGGGACACGACGCTAGACACTGAAGCTTTCTTT,CAIRDTTLDTEAFF
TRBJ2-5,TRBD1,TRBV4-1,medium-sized,TGCGCCAGCAGCCAAGCAGGGACAGGGGAAGAGACCCAGTACTTC,CASSQAGTGEETQYF
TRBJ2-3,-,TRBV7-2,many,TGTGCCAGCAGCCAATATGCAGATACGCAGTATTTT,CASSQYADTQYF
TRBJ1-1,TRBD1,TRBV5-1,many,TGCGCCAGCAGCCCCACGCAGGGGGAAGGTGAAGCTTTCTTT,CASSPTQGEGEAFF
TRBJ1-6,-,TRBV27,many,TGTGCCAGCAGTTTTGTGGGGATCGATAATTCACCCCTCCACTTT,CASSFVGIDNSPLHF
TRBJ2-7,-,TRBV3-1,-,TGTGCCAGCAGCTCCCCCGGGGGGCCTCCCTACGAGCAGTACTTC,CASSSPGGPPYEQYF
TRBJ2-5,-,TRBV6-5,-,TGTGCCAGCAGTTACTCGTCAGGCGAAGAGACCCAGTACTTC,CASSYSSGEETQYF
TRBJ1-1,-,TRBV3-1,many,TGTGCCAGCAGCCCCTCCCCGCAGGCTGAAGCTTTCTTT,CASSPSPQAEAFF
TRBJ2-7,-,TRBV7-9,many,TGTGCCAGCAGCGCCGGGACACTACGGGACGAGCAGTACTTC,CASSAGTLRDEQYF
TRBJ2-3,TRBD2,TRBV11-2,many,TGTGCCAGCACCACGACCCTTAATAGCGGGGGGCAGTATTTT,CASTTTLNSGGQYF
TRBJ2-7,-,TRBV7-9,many,TGTGCCAGCAGTCCCGACTGGTACGAGCAGTACTTC,CASSPDWYEQYF
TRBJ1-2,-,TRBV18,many,TGTGCCAGCTCACCAAGGCCGGGACAAACTAACTATGGCTACACCTTC,CASSPRPGQTNYGYTF
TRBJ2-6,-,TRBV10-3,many,TGTGCCATCAGCAATACCCCCCGCGGGGCGGGGAACTCTGGGGCCAACGTCCTGACTTTC,CAISNTPRGAGNSGANVLTF
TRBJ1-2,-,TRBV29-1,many,TGCAGCGTTTATAAGACTCCGACTATTGGCTACACCTTC,CSVYKTPTIGYTF
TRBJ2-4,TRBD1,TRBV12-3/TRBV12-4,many,TGTGCCAGCAGTTCCCAGGGGGACAGATACATTCAGTACTTC,CASSSQGDRYIQYF
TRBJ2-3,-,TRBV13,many,TGTGCCAGCAGCTTAGAGGCTAGCACAGATACGCAGTATTTT,CASSLEASTDTQYF
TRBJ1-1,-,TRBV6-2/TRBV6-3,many,TGTGCCAGCAGTTACAGGGGGGAAGGCACTGAAGCTTTCTTT,CASSYRGEGTEAFF
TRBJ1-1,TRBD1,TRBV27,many,TGTGCCAGCAGTGCCGGACAGGGAGTCACTGAAGCTTTCTTT,CASSAGQGVTEAFF
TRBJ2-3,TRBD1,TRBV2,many,TGTGCCAGCAGTGAACGGACAGGGCGAAATACGCAGTATTTT,CASSERTGRNTQYF
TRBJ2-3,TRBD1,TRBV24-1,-,TGTGCCACCAGTGCTACGGGACAGGGCGACACAGATACGCAGTATTTT,CATSATGQGDTDTQYF
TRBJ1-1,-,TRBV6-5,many,TGTGCCAGCAGGGGGTCGGGGGTCACTGAAGCTTTCTTT,CASRGSGVTEAFF
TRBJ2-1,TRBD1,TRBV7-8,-,TGTGCCAGCAGCGGTAGGCGGTGGGACAGGGGGTGGAATGAGCAGTTCTTC,CASSGRRWDRGWNEQFF
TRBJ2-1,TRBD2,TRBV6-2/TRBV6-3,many,TGTGCCTCCTCCGGGACTAGCTTTAATGAGCAGTTCTTC,CASSGTSFNEQFF
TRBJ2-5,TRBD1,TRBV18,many,TGTGCCAGCTCACCACCGGACAGGGGCGAGACCCAGTACTTC,CASSPPDRGETQYF
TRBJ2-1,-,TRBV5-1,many,TGCGCCAGCAGCTTGGACTTAATGAACAATGAGCAGTTCTTC,CASSLDLMNNEQFF
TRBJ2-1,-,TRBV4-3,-,TGCGCCAGCAGCCGAGACTATTGCTACAATGAGCAGTTATTC,CASSRDYCYNEQLF
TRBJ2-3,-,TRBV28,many,TGTGCCAGCAATTCGGGAAGTAATACGCAGTATTTT,CASNSGSNTQYF